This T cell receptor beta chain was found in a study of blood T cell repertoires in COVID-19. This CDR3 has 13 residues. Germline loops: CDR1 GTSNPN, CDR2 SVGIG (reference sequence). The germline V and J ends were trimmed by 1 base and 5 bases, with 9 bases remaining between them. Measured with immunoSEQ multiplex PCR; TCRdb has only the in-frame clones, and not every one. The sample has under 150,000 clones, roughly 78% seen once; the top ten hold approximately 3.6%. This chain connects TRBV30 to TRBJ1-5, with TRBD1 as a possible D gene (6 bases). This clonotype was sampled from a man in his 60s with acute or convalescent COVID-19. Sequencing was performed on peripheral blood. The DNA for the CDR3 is TGTGCCTGGAGTGAGGGGGGGGATCAGCCCCAGCATTTT. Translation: CAWSEGGDQPQHF. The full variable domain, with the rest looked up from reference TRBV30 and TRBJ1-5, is SQTIHQWPATLVQPVGSPLSLECTVEGTSNPNLYWYRQAAGRGLQLLFYSVGIGQISSEVPQNLSASRPQDRQFILSSKKLLLSDSGFYLCAWSEGGDQPQHFGDGTRLSIL.